Listed below are T cell receptor beta chains from one sample, sequenced in a study of blood T cell repertoires in COVID-19. Produced via immunoSEQ multiplex PCR; TCRdb's table is partial and in-frame only. Of 300,000 or so clones in the sample, approximately 87% are singletons; the top ten hold about 1.4%. Sequencing was done on a sample of peripheral blood. These receptors were taken from a woman aged 35 to 49 who had recovered from COVID-19. Both conserved end residues are part of each CDR3. The D gene is left open where the match is weak. Where a row states a size, it is once, few, many or the class of an expanded clone; other rows omit it.

v_call	clone_size	d_call	j_call	cdr3_aa	cdr3_nt
TRBV6-1	NA	TRBD1	TRBJ1-2	CASSETPDRVGYTF	TGTGCCAGCAGTGAAACCCCGGACAGGGTTGGCTACACCTTC
TRBV9	NA	NA	TRBJ1-1	CASSGQQNTEAFF	TGTGCCAGCAGCGGACAGCAGAACACTGAAGCTTTCTTT
TRBV7-2	NA	NA	TRBJ1-6	CASSPKRGANNSPLHF	TGTGCCAGCAGCCCCAAACGGGGGGCCAATAATTCACCCCTCCACTTT
TRBV10-3	few	TRBD1	TRBJ1-4	CAIRRTGGREKLFF	TGTGCCATCAGACGGACAGGGGGTCGAGAAAAACTGTTTTTT
TRBV29-1	NA	TRBD2	TRBJ2-1	CSVEVLAGGTDEQFF	TGCAGCGTTGAAGTCCTAGCGGGGGGGACCGATGAGCAGTTCTTC
TRBV18	once	NA	TRBJ2-1	CASSPLGRGNYNEQFF	TGTGCCAGCTCACCCCTGGGGCGGGGTAACTACAATGAGCAGTTCTTC
TRBV15	NA	NA	TRBJ1-2	CATSSSPDRGYTF	TGTGCCACCAGCTCTAGCCCAGATCGTGGCTACACCTTC
TRBV9	NA	TRBD2	TRBJ2-5	CASSGGWGGYQETQYF	TGTGCCAGCAGCGGTGGGTGGGGAGGGTACCAAGAGACCCAGTACTTC
TRBV25-1	NA	NA	TRBJ1-6	CASSDPGQGGNSPLHF	TGTGCCAGCAGTGATCCGGGCCAGGGTGGGAATTCACCCCTCCACTTT
TRBV12-3/TRBV12-4	NA	TRBD1	TRBJ1-2	CASSQTGTNGYTF	TGTGCCAGCAGCCAGACAGGGACGAATGGCTACACCTTC
TRBV7-2	NA	TRBD1	TRBJ2-5	CASSLTGGGETQYF	TGTGCCAGCAGCTTAACAGGGGGCGGAGAGACCCAGTACTTC
TRBV6-4	NA	NA	TRBJ1-1	CASSQEGYTEAFF	TGTGCCAGCAGCCAAGAGGGATACACTGAAGCTTTCTTT
TRBV5-1	NA	NA	TRBJ2-2	CASSLLGRVNTGELFF	TGCGCCAGCAGCTTGTTGGGCAGGGTAAACACCGGGGAGCTGTTTTTT
TRBV9	NA	TRBD1	TRBJ1-4	CASSPGTGGTEKLFF	TGTGCCAGCAGCCCGGGGACAGGGGGGACGGAAAAACTGTTTTTT
TRBV6-6	NA	NA	TRBJ1-2	CASSYPPGQRNYGYTF	TGTGCCAGCAGTTACCCCCCGGGACAAAGAAACTATGGCTACACCTTC
TRBV6-6	NA	NA	TRBJ1-6	CASTYRVRSPLHF	TGTGCCAGCACCTACAGGGTTAGGTCACCCCTCCACTTT
TRBV3-1/TRBV3-2	NA	NA	TRBJ2-7	CASSRRDIYEQYF	TGTGCCAGCAGTCGCAGGGATATCTACGAGCAGTACTTC
TRBV7-9	NA	TRBD1	TRBJ1-1	CASSPDREYTEAFF	TGTGCCAGCAGCCCGGACAGGGAATACACTGAAGCTTTCTTT
TRBV19	NA	NA	TRBJ2-3	CASSIAAGTHPQYF	TGTGCCAGTAGTATAGCCGCAGGTACCCATCCGCAGTATTTT
TRBV27	NA	NA	TRBJ2-1	CASISNLAGDEQFF	TGTGCCAGCATCTCAAACCTAGCTGGCGATGAGCAGTTCTTC
TRBV3-1/TRBV3-2	NA	TRBD1	TRBJ1-2	CASSQVWDRVWKDYGYTF	TGTGCCAGCAGCCAAGTGTGGGACAGGGTGTGGAAGGACTATGGCTACACCTTC
TRBV5-4	NA	NA	TRBJ2-5	CASSREPEASRETQYF	TGTGCCAGCAGCCGCGAACCAGAGGCCTCGAGGGAGACCCAGTACTTC
TRBV9	NA	TRBD2	TRBJ2-3	CASSVNLAGSGDTQYF	TGTGCCAGCAGCGTGAACCTAGCGGGGTCGGGGGATACGCAGTATTTT
TRBV3-1/TRBV3-2	once	TRBD1	TRBJ1-5	CASSQGIRGDRGGQPQHF	TGTGCCAGCAGCCAAGGAATCAGGGGCGACAGGGGGGGCCAGCCCCAGCATTTT
TRBV6-5	once	TRBD1	TRBJ1-1	CASSYFSGGTEAFF	TGTGCCAGCAGTTACTTTTCAGGGGGGACTGAAGCTTTCTTT
TRBV5-1	NA	NA	TRBJ2-7	CASSLQGGPYEQYF	TGCGCCAGCAGCCTGCAGGGGGGCCCCTACGAGCAGTACTTC
TRBV6-6	NA	NA	TRBJ2-2	CASSYTVGELFF	TGTGCCAGCAGTTACACGGTCGGGGAGCTGTTTTTT
TRBV10-3	NA	NA	TRBJ1-1	CAIMERGMNTEAFF	TGTGCCATCATGGAACGGGGGATGAACACTGAAGCTTTCTTT
TRBV6-5	NA	NA	TRBJ1-2	CASSRWPGYGYTF	TGTGCCAGCAGCCGCTGGCCGGGATATGGCTACACCTTC
TRBV6-5	NA	NA	TRBJ2-3	CASTRLETDTQYF	TGTGCCAGCACTCGACTAGAAACAGATACGCAGTATTTT
TRBV10-3	NA	NA	TRBJ1-2	CAISETPGQANYGYTF	TGTGCCATCAGTGAGACACCGGGACAAGCTAACTATGGCTACACCTTC
TRBV7-2	NA	NA	TRBJ1-2	CASSLGSLGPYGYTF	TGTGCCAGCAGCTTAGGGTCCCTGGGGCCCTATGGCTACACCTTC
TRBV18	NA	TRBD1	TRBJ2-3	CASSPGTGGFADTQYF	TGTGCCAGCTCGCCTGGGACAGGGGGCTTCGCAGATACGCAGTATTTT
TRBV3-1/TRBV3-2	NA	NA	TRBJ2-3	CASSQNRRGDTQYF	TGTGCCAGCAGCCAAAATAGGCGAGGGGATACGCAGTATTTT
TRBV7-2	NA	TRBD1	TRBJ1-4	CASSLGGQAWGEKLFF	TGTGCCAGCAGCTTAGGGGGACAGGCTTGGGGAGAAAAACTGTTTTTT
TRBV5-1	once	NA	TRBJ1-4	CASKQLATNEKLFF	TGCGCCAGCAAACAGCTTGCAACTAATGAAAAACTGTTTTTT
TRBV7-9	once	TRBD2	TRBJ2-2	CASSLGLAANTGELFF	TGTGCCAGCAGCCTCGGACTAGCGGCGAACACCGGGGAGCTGTTTTTT